Each of the 24 T cell receptor beta chains below was sequenced from the same sample in a study of human T cells and chemical hapten exposure. One entry per CDR3 protein, called by TCRdb with MiXCR from the 5' RACE reads. The table records around 100,000 distinct CDR3 sequences, approximately 20% of them present only once. It was from unfractionated whole blood that total RNA was extracted. The receptors originated from a human donor in good health.

The chain carries TRBV28 and TRBJ2-7; 7 bases line up with TRBD2. CDR3 length: 15 amino acids. Per the germline V gene, CDR1 is MDHEN and CDR2 is SYDVKM. J lost 12 bases, V lost 6 bases, and 20 bases had no gene match. The CDR3 protein is CASSLGLDRTTLVYF. For the CDR3, the DNA is TGTGCCAGCAGCCTCGGACTAGACCGAACTACTTTAGTGTACTTC.

The chain employs TRBV10-2 and TRBJ2-7, with a tentative D call TRBD1 (6 bases). There are 16 residues in the CDR3. Looked up from germline, CDR1 is WSHSY and CDR2 is SAAADI. Trimming took off 2 bases at V and 0 bases at J, with 14 bases between the two ends. The CDR3 protein is CASSEGGPGSSYEQYF. For the CDR3, the DNA is TGCGCCAGCAGTGAGGGGGGCCCAGGGAGCTCCTACGAGCAGTACTTC.

This clonotype was observed a few times. The chain carries TRBV27 and TRBJ2-7; D perhaps matches TRBD2 (5 bases). Germline V lookup: CDR1 MNHEY, CDR2 SMNVEV (reference sequence). This CDR3 is built from 15 residues. V was trimmed by 3 bases and J by 4 bases, leaving 16 bases between them. The CDR3 reads CASSLRGPLPYEQYF. As DNA, the CDR3 is TGTGCCAGCAGTTTGCGAGGGCCTCTTCCGTACGAGCAGTACTTC.

This clonotype was counted a few times. The chain uses TRBV20-1 and TRBJ1-2; 11 nucleotides line up with TRBD1. The V gene end was trimmed by 3 bases and the J gene end by 8 bases; junction bases not matched to a gene: 8. Germline V gene lookup returns CDR1 DFQATT and CDR2 SNEGSKA (reference sequence). The CDR3 runs to 14 residues. This CDR3 is CSASTGTGGEGYTF. CDR3 DNA: TGCAGTGCTAGTACCGGGACAGGGGGAGAGGGCTACACCTTC.

CDR3 residues: CASSPLAGEETQYF. The CDR3 DNA follows: TGTGCCAGCAGCCCCCTGGCAGGGGAAGAGACCCAGTACTTC. The V gene is TRBV3-1, the J gene TRBJ2-5, with D possibly TRBD1 on 6 matching bases. From germline, CDR1 is LGHDT and CDR2 YNNKEL (reference sequence). The length of the CDR3 is 14 residues. With 4 bases removed from V and 3 bases from J, the gap between germline ends came to 12 bases.

A few counts support this clonotype. The chain has TRBV11-1 and TRBJ2-3; 8 nucleotides match TRBD2. Germline loops: CDR1 SGHAT, CDR2 FQDESV (reference sequence). The CDR3 loop spans 18 amino acids. V lost 2 bases and J lost 0; bases outside the gene matches: 10. The CDR3 DNA reads TGTGCCAGCAGCTTACTAGCGGGCCTAAGAGCTAGCACAGATACGCAGTATTTT. Translating it yields CASSLLAGLRASTDTQYF.

This clonotype was seen more than once but under ten times. The chain carries TRBV6-1 and TRBJ1-2; D ambiguous. CDR1 MNHNS and CDR2 SASEGT come from the germline V gene. The CDR3 is made up of 14 amino acids. The V and J ends lost 0 bases and 4 bases respectively, with 9 bases between them. Written as DNA, the CDR3 is TGTGCCAGCAGTGAAGCGCCAGACTTCTATGGCTACACCTTC. Encoded protein: CASSEAPDFYGYTF.

This clonotype was picked up a small number of times. The V gene is TRBV10-3, the J gene TRBJ2-7; TRBD2 is a possible D gene (5 bases). Germline assignment: CDR1 ENHRY and CDR2 SYGVKD. With 1 base removed from V and 2 bases from J, the gap between germline ends came to 9 bases. This CDR3 comprises 14 residues. DNA for the CDR3: TGTGCCATCAGTGAGTACGGGAAGGCCTACGAGCAGTACTTC. It translates to CAISEYGKAYEQYF.

The V call is TRBV6-1, the J call TRBJ2-1; 8 nucleotides align to TRBD2. Trimming cost V 0 bases and J 11 bases; bases outside gene matches: 12. CDR3 length: 16 residues. In germline, CDR1 is MNHNS, CDR2 SASEGT. The CDR3 sequence is CASSEAILAARIKQFF. The CDR3 DNA sequence: TGTGCCAGCAGTGAAGCGATACTAGCGGCTCGTATTAAGCAGTTCTTC.

This clonotype was recorded a few times. This chain uses TRBV6-6 with TRBJ2-7; 9 nucleotides agree with TRBD1. With V trimmed by 6 bases and J by 0 bases, 6 bases remained unmatched. The germline V gene encodes CDR1 MNHNY and CDR2 SVGAGI (reference sequence). This CDR3 has 15 residues. The CDR3 nucleotides are TGTGCCAGCAGGACGGGACAGGGTAGCTCCTACGAGCAGTACTTC. It is translated as CASRTGQGSSYEQYF.

The CDR3 nucleotides are TGTGCCAGCAGCCCGCTCATGAACACTGAAGCTTTCTTT. It encodes CASSPLMNTEAFF. This chain joins TRBV7-9 and TRBJ1-1; no clear D. Per germline, CDR1 SEHNR and CDR2 FQNEAQ (reference sequence). Trimming took 5 bases from V and 0 from J, leaving 7 bases between them. CDR3 length equals 13 residues.

The chain employs TRBV7-9 and TRBJ2-7; TRBD2 agrees at 13 bases. There are 16 residues in the CDR3. Germline CDR1 and CDR2: SEHNR and FQNEAQ (reference sequence). The ends lost 4 bases at V and 5 bases at J; junction bases unmatched: 8. The CDR3 coding sequence is TGTGCCAGCAGCTCACTACTAGCGGGAGGGCCGGACGAGCAGTACTTC. Its protein is CASSSLLAGGPDEQYF. The full variable domain, rest sourced from reference TRBV7-9 and TRBJ2-7, is DTGVSQNPRHKITKRGQNVTFRCDPISEHNRLYWYRQTLGQGPEFLTYFQNEAQLEKSRLLSDRFSAERPKGSFSTLEIQRTEQGDSAMYLCASSSLLAGGPDEQYFGPGTRLTVT.

The J gene is TRBJ1-2, the V gene TRBV28, with TRBD1 matching 7 bases. Germline V gives CDR1 MDHEN, CDR2 SYDVKM. V shed 8 bases, J shed 8 bases, and the junction held 11 bases outside the gene matches. The CDR3 has 13 residues. CDR3 amino acids: CASSIDRVLGYTF. CDR3 sequence (DNA): TGTGCCAGCTCTATTGACAGGGTGTTAGGCTACACCTTC.

The count of this clonotype is one. The chain is built from TRBV9 and TRBJ2-3; perhaps TRBD2 as D (5 bases). The CDR3 loop spans 13 amino acids. Deletions cut 5 bases from V and 2 bases from J, with 9 bases between. Germline values: CDR1 SGDLS, CDR2 YYNGEE. The CDR3 DNA is TGTGCCAGCAGTGCGGGCCCCACAGATACGCAGTATTTT. This translates into CASSAGPTDTQYF.

The V gene is TRBV18, the J gene TRBJ1-4; 7 bases map to TRBD1. Trimming took 4 bases from V and 8 from J; bases not matched to a gene: 4. The CDR3 contains 13 residues. Germline values: CDR1 KGHSH, CDR2 LQKENI. The CDR3 reads CASSRGTAEKLFF. The CDR3 DNA reads TGTGCCAGCTCACGCGGGACAGCCGAAAAACTGTTTTTT. Looking up the rest from reference TRBV18 and TRBJ1-4 gives the full variable domain: NAGVMQNPRHLVRRRGQEARLRCSPMKGHSHVYWYRQLPEEGLKFMVYLQKENIIDESGMPKERFSAEFPKEGPSILRIQQVVRGDSAAYFCASSRGTAEKLFFGSGTQLSVL.

The chain carries TRBV4-2 and TRBJ2-4; D may be TRBD2 (5 bases). Trimming pared 1 base from V and 8 bases from J, leaving 15 bases between. This CDR3 is 15 amino acids long. Germline V gene sequence: CDR1 LGHNA, CDR2 YNFKEQ. CDR3 loop: CASSQGQLEVDIQYF. CDR3 nucleotide sequence: TGTGCCAGCAGCCAAGGTCAACTAGAAGTGGACATTCAGTACTTC.

The chain combines TRBV18 with TRBJ2-7; 7 nucleotides agree with TRBD2. J gave up 4 bases and V 3 bases, and 12 bases lay outside the gene matches. The CDR3 spans 16 residues. Looked up from germline, CDR1 is KGHSH and CDR2 is LQKENI. Here the CDR3 reads CASSPVLASRRYEQYF. The CDR3 bases are TGTGCCAGCTCACCCGTACTAGCGTCTCGGAGGTACGAGCAGTACTTC.

The J gene is TRBJ1-1, the V gene TRBV27, with TRBD1 as a possible D gene (6 bases). Trimming cost V 1 base and J 7 bases, with 10 bases left between them. The CDR3 length is 13 residues. Germline CDR1 MNHEY, CDR2 SMNVEV (reference sequence). The CDR3 here is CASSLLQGNEAFF. The CDR3 coding sequence is TGTGCCAGCAGTTTATTACAGGGTAATGAAGCTTTCTTT.

This clonotype was observed a handful of times. The chain is built from TRBV11-1 and TRBJ2-3; 8 nucleotides agree with TRBD1. CDR3 length: 16 amino acids. V lost 5 bases and J lost 5; bases outside the gene matches: 12. Germline V gene data show CDR1 as SGHAT and CDR2 as FQDESV (reference sequence). Here the CDR3 DNA reads TGTGCCAGCAGCCAGGGACAGGCGGTAAGACGAGATACGCAGTATTTT. Translated, it gives CASSQGQAVRRDTQYF.

This clonotype was found a few times. The rearrangement uses TRBV2 and TRBJ2-6; D possibly corresponds to TRBD1 (7 bases). This CDR3 contains 15 residues. The V end lost 4 bases, the J end lost 4 bases, and 11 bases lay between the germline ends. The germline V gene has CDR1 SNHLY and CDR2 FYNNEI. The CDR3 sequence: CASSGQGGGANVLTF. CDR3 DNA sequence: TGTGCCAGCAGTGGACAGGGAGGAGGGGCCAACGTCCTGACTTTC.

The chain uses TRBV9 and TRBJ2-3; D uncertain. Trimming removed 0 bases at V and 1 base at J, with 6 bases between. CDR3 length equals 14 residues. Germline V gives CDR1 SGDLS, CDR2 YYNGEE. CDR3 loop: CASSVEVRTDTQYF. In DNA form, the CDR3 reads TGTGCCAGCAGCGTAGAAGTTCGCACAGATACGCAGTATTTT.

Only a few counts were recorded for this clonotype. The CDR3 reads CASSLAASTDTQYF. The CDR3 DNA reads TGTGCCAGCAGCTTAGCAGCGAGCACAGATACGCAGTATTTT. V and J are TRBV11-2 and TRBJ2-3, with no clear D. Trimming shortened V by 1 base and J by 0 bases, and 5 bases separated the two germline ends. This CDR3 region has 14 residues. CDR1 and CDR2 from the germline V gene are SGHAT and FQNNGV.

The chain has TRBV28 and TRBJ1-1; D is possibly TRBD1 (5 bases). V lost 5 bases to trimming and J lost 0 bases, with 13 bases between them. The CDR3 totals 15 residues. Germline loops: CDR1 MDHEN, CDR2 SYDVKM. The CDR3 sequence: CASSPLSDMNTEAFF. DNA of the CDR3: TGTGCCAGCAGTCCCCTCTCGGACATGAACACTGAAGCTTTCTTT.

The chain joins TRBV5-6 to TRBJ2-3; D is perhaps TRBD1 or TRBD2 (5 bases each). Germline CDR1 SGHDT, CDR2 YYEEEE. V was shortened by 0 bases and J by 3 bases, with 11 bases between the two germline ends. The CDR3 loop spans 15 amino acids. The DNA for the CDR3 is TGTGCCAGCAGCTTGGCGAGGGGTTCGACAGATACGCAGTATTTT. As protein: CASSLARGSTDTQYF.